Shown below are 19 T cell receptor beta chains from a single sample sequenced in a study of blood T cell repertoires in COVID-19. Assay: immunoSEQ multiplex PCR; the TCRdb copy retains only in-frame clones and omits some. The sample holds fewer than 90,000 clones, around 89% seen once. What was sequenced was peripheral blood. The source of these receptors is a man in his 60s with acute or convalescent COVID-19.

This chain joins TRBV5-5 and TRBJ1-4; no clear D gene. V was cut by 3 bases and J by 7 bases, with 13 bases left in between. This CDR3 contains 14 residues. Germline values: CDR1 SGHKS, CDR2 YYEKEE (reference sequence). The CDR3 nucleotides are TGTGCCAGCAGCTGGAGGACGCGGACTGAAAAACTGTTTTTT. Its translation: CASSWRTRTEKLFF.

This chain links TRBV2 with TRBJ2-7; 9 bases are shared with TRBD1. This CDR3 has 14 amino acids. Germline V lookup: CDR1 SNHLY, CDR2 FYNNEI. The V gene end was trimmed by 6 bases and the J gene end by 5 bases; junction bases not matched to a gene: 8. The CDR3 nucleotides are TGTGCCAGCAGATCCGGGACAGGGAAACACGAGCAGTACTTC. Its protein product is CASRSGTGKHEQYF. Drawing the rest from reference TRBV2 and TRBJ2-7, the complete variable domain is EPEVTQTPSHQVTQMGQEVILRCVPISNHLYFYWYRQILGQKVEFLVSFYNNEISEKSEIFDDQFSVERPDGSNFTLKIRSTKLEDSAMYFCASRSGTGKHEQYFGPGTRLTVT.

The chain combines TRBV5-1 with TRBJ2-3, with 8 bases matching TRBD2. The germline V gene has CDR1 SGHRS and CDR2 YFSETQ. The V segment lost 4 bases and the J segment 3 bases; nucleotides outside the gene matches: 10. The CDR3 is made up of 16 amino acids. CDR3 nucleotides: TGCGCCAGCAGCATAAAAGGACTAGCCTGGACAGATACGCAGTATTTT. Its protein product is CASSIKGLAWTDTQYF.

This clone was seen a few times. This sequence joins TRBV5-6 and TRBJ1-3, with D maybe TRBD1 (6 bases). The CDR3 has 16 amino acids. Trimming stripped 4 bases from V and 0 bases from J, with 14 bases between. From germline, CDR1 is SGHDT and CDR2 YYEEEE. CDR3 residues: CASSTTGSGSGNTIYF. For the CDR3, the DNA is TGTGCCAGCAGCACCACAGGGTCCGGCTCTGGAAACACCATATATTTT.

The J gene is TRBJ2-3, the V gene TRBV10-2, with D perhaps matching TRBD1 (6 bases). Germline V lookup: CDR1 WSHSY, CDR2 SAAADI. The CDR3 runs 15 residues. V was clipped by 7 bases and J by 3 bases, with 17 bases between them. CDR3 sequence (DNA): TGCGCCAGCATAATCAGGGGCAGTCTGACAGATACGCAGTATTTT. Translated: CASIIRGSLTDTQYF.

The gene calls are TRBV19 and TRBJ2-7; D perhaps matches TRBD1 (6 bases). CDR1 and CDR2 (germline): LNHDA, SQIVND (reference sequence). This CDR3 comprises 13 residues. V was cut by 4 bases and J by 6 bases, with 13 bases left in between. CDR3 in DNA: TGTGCCAGTAGTAGGGGACAATTAACCGAGCAGTACTTC. Encoded protein: CASSRGQLTEQYF. Full variable domain (missing parts from reference TRBV19 and TRBJ2-7): DGGITQSPKYLFRKEGQNVTLSCEQNLNHDAMYWYRQDPGQGLRLIYYSQIVNDFQKGDIAEGYSVSREKKESFPLTVTSAQKNPTAFYLCASSRGQLTEQYFGPGTRLTVT.

The chain carries TRBV29-1 and TRBJ2-7; weak D call: TRBD1 (5 bases). CDR3 size: 12 residues. Between the trimmed V and J ends, which lost 5 bases and 3 bases, there was a span of 11 bases. From germline, CDR1 is SQVTM and CDR2 ANQGSEA. CDR3 nucleotide sequence: TGCAGCGTTCGGCAGGGCATCTACGAGCAGTACTTC. It specifies CSVRQGIYEQYF.

This clone was counted a few times. V is TRBV4-1 and J is TRBJ2-3; 12 nucleotides line up with TRBD2. Germline V gives CDR1 MGHRA, CDR2 YSYEKL. CDR3 length: 15 amino acids. Trimming at V came to 9 bases and at J to 0 bases, leaving 4 bases not matched to a gene. The CDR3: CASKTSGGSTDTQYF. The CDR3 DNA is TGCGCCAGTAAGACTAGCGGGGGTAGCACAGATACGCAGTATTTT.

The CDR3: CASSSTLAGVGETQYF. CDR3 nucleotide sequence: TGTGCCAGCAGTTCTACATTAGCGGGGGTGGGAGAGACCCAGTACTTC. This chain joins TRBV6-5 and TRBJ2-5; TRBD2 matches 9 bases. J lost 4 bases, V lost 4 bases, and 10 bases had no gene match. The germline V gene encodes CDR1 MNHEY and CDR2 SVGAGI. The CDR3 sequence is 16 residues long.

The chain links TRBV19 to TRBJ1-5, with 9 bases matching TRBD1. Germline trimming cut 5 bases from V and 12 bases from J; bases unmatched to any gene: 8. The germline V gene has CDR1 LNHDA and CDR2 SQIVND (reference sequence). The CDR3 spans 13 residues. The CDR3 loop is CASSPGQGGHQHF. In DNA form, the CDR3 reads TGTGCCAGTAGTCCGGGACAGGGCGGACACCAGCATTTT.

The chain has TRBV19 and TRBJ2-5, with 13 nucleotides matching TRBD2. Unmatched junction bases numbered 1, after V lost 1 base and J lost 2 bases. The CDR3 loop spans 16 amino acids. The V gene's germline CDR1 is LNHDA and CDR2 SQIVND (reference sequence). The DNA for the CDR3 is TGTGCCAGTAGTATAGGACTAGCGGGAGGACAAGAGACCCAGTACTTC. This sequence encodes CASSIGLAGGQETQYF.

This clone has just a few counts. CDR3 protein: CASSSRNRDTEAFF. The CDR3 region has the DNA TGTGCCAGTAGTAGCAGGAACAGGGACACTGAAGCTTTCTTT. This rearrangement joins TRBV19 to TRBJ1-1, with a possible D match to TRBD1 (6 bases). V lost 4 bases and J lost 3, with 12 bases in between. There are 14 residues in the CDR3. The germline gives CDR1 LNHDA, CDR2 SQIVND (reference sequence).

The V gene is TRBV19, the J gene TRBJ2-5; 9 bases fit TRBD1. This CDR3 has 16 residues. Germline lookup yields CDR1 LNHDA and CDR2 SQIVND (reference sequence). The V and J ends lost 5 bases and 5 bases, in that order; junction bases with no gene match: 12. Here the CDR3 DNA reads TGTGCCAGTAGTGACGCCGGACAGGGGCGGAGGGAGACCCAGTACTTC. It translates to CASSDAGQGRRETQYF.

The chain joins TRBV27 to TRBJ2-7, with D maybe TRBD1 (6 bases). The CDR3 has 14 amino acids. The germline V gene encodes CDR1 MNHEY and CDR2 SMNVEV (reference sequence). V lost 3 bases, J lost 4 bases, and 13 bases lay in between. CDR3 coding DNA: TGTGCCAGCAGTTTGGGGACACGGTCTTACGAGCAGTACTTC. As protein: CASSLGTRSYEQYF.

This clone was observed once. The chain joins TRBV27 to TRBJ1-5; unclear D gene. Trimming stripped 5 bases from V and 3 bases from J, with 8 bases between. CDR1 and CDR2 from the germline V gene are MNHEY and SMNVEV (reference sequence). The CDR3 covers 13 residues. CDR3 protein: CASSKRDNQPQHF. CDR3 nucleotide sequence: TGTGCCAGCAGTAAGAGGGACAATCAGCCCCAGCATTTT.

V usage is TRBV4-2 and J usage is TRBJ1-4; 8 nucleotides align to TRBD1. V lost 2 bases, J lost 6 bases, and 5 bases stayed unmatched. This CDR3 region has 15 residues. Per the germline V gene, CDR1 is LGHNA and CDR2 is YNFKEQ. The CDR3 DNA sequence: TGTGCCAGCAGCCAACATACAGGGGGAGATGAAAAACTGTTTTTT. The encoded protein is CASSQHTGGDEKLFF.

V is TRBV28 and J is TRBJ1-4; TRBD1 agrees at 9 bases. J was trimmed by 8 bases and V by 5 bases; bases with no gene match: 12. CDR3 length equals 16 residues. Germline V CDR1 and CDR2: MDHEN, SYDVKM. In DNA, the CDR3 is TGTGCCAGCAGTACCGGGGGACAGGGTCTGGGGGAAAAACTGTTTTTT. It specifies CASSTGGQGLGEKLFF. Full variable domain (remainder filled in from reference TRBV28 and TRBJ1-4): DVKVTQSSRYLVKRTGEKVFLECVQDMDHENMFWYRQDPGLGLRLIYFSYDVKMKEKGDIPEGYSVSREKKERFSLILESASTNQTSMYLCASSTGGQGLGEKLFFGSGTQLSVL.

The chain recombines TRBV19 with TRBJ2-1; the D gene is possibly TRBD1 (6 bases). V was pared by 6 bases and J by 5 bases, with 11 bases between. The CDR3 length is 13 residues. Per the germline V gene, CDR1 is LNHDA and CDR2 is SQIVND (reference sequence). CDR3 loop: CASRSGVDNEQFF. Here the CDR3 DNA reads TGTGCCAGTAGGTCAGGGGTGGACAATGAGCAGTTCTTC.

The rearrangement joins TRBV19 to TRBJ1-1; D gene unclear. CDR3 length: 16 amino acids. V was pared by 0 bases and J by 3 bases, with 14 bases between. From germline, CDR1 is LNHDA and CDR2 SQIVND (reference sequence). The CDR3 protein is CASSIDYRGWDTEAFF. The CDR3 nucleotides are TGTGCCAGTAGTATAGATTACCGGGGATGGGACACTGAAGCTTTCTTT. Full variable domain (rest looked up from reference TRBV19 and TRBJ1-1): DGGITQSPKYLFRKEGQNVTLSCEQNLNHDAMYWYRQDPGQGLRLIYYSQIVNDFQKGDIAEGYSVSREKKESFPLTVTSAQKNPTAFYLCASSIDYRGWDTEAFFGQGTRLTVV.